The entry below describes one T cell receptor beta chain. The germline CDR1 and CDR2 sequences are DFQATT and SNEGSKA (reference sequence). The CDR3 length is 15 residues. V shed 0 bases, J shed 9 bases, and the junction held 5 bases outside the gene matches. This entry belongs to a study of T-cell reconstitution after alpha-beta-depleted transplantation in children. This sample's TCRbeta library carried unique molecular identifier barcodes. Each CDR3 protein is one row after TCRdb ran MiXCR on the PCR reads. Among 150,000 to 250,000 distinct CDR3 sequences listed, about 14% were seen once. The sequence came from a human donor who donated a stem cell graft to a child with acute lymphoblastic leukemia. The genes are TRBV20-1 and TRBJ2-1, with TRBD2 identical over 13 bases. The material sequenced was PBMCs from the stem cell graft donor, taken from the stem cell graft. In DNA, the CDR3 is TGCAGTGCTAGAGACCGGACTAGCGGGAGTCGTGAGCAGTTCTTC. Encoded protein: CSARDRTSGSREQFF.